This TCR beta chain appears in the sequencing data of a study of blood T cell repertoires in COVID-19 (dated by TCRdb to 2018 to 2021). A note on the overall study: Collaborator samples came from the United States, Italy and Spain and covered acute and convalescent phases of COVID-19. The prospective study material was composed of cDNA or gDNA derived from T cells, B-cell-depleted T cells, or PBMCs. The dataset comprised deeply sampled blood TCRbeta repertoires from subjects exposed to, actively infected with, or recovered from COVID-19. A freely available public database, intended as a resource for researchers studying the immune response to SARS-CoV-2, is where the repertoires were released. The samples were drawn from two sources: the first 160 participants of the ongoing ImmuneRACE study, and fewer than 1,500 subjects contributed by 6 global collaborators. A de-identified subject ID, COVID-19 status, age in years and sex were almost always included in the sample metadata. Where HLA class I and class II types were available, the types were taken from metadata supplied by the sample provider, not from assay-based typing.

Concerning this clone itself: No cognate antigen has been identified for it. Base quality data are lacking; no much larger clone is found one base away.

Overall study outcomes, separate from this receptor: The quantity of clinical and demographic metadata differed by source and by participant and was supplied without curation.

Trimming takes 5 bases from V and 7 bases from J, and the germline ends sit 39 bases apart. The CDR3 runs 21 amino acids, cysteine and phenylalanine included. The CDR3 DNA has 63 bases and is translated from base 1. CDR1 and CDR2, looked up from the germline V gene, are SQVTM and ANQGSEA. Whole blood was collected in K2EDTA tubes by collaborating institutions according to the institutions' own protocols. For TCRbeta analysis, collaborators shipped samples as frozen whole blood, isolated PBMCs, or DNA extracted from either of those sample types. The immunoSEQ Assay, a bias-controlled multiplex PCR, was used to amplify TCRbeta CDR3 regions from genomic DNA. Regarding the original processing steps: Nucleated cell counts per sample were estimated from amplification of reference gene primers within the assay. To quantify the absolute abundance of each unique TCRbeta CDR3 rearrangement, sequence reads were collapsed and filtered. For each sample, productive Simpson clonality was calculated by taking the square root of Simpson's diversity index across productive rearrangements. The clones in this table, taken by TCRdb from immuneACCESS, are in-frame only. Not every clone is retained; where verified, under half of the shortfall comes from an unresolved V gene, and the cause of the rest is unknown. Clonal size and the V and J genes are those of that table, whereas D and trimming came from the DNA. This sample has fewer than 90,000 clones in its table, and about 91% of those were observed once. Of the sample, 1.5% to 2.5% falls within the top ten clones.

The material sequenced was peripheral blood. The sequence was obtained from a woman aged 80 or older with active or convalescent COVID-19. The V gene is TRBV29-1 and the J gene is TRBJ2-1; the D gene is possibly TRBD2, with 6 bases matching. The nucleotide sequence is TGCAGCGTTCAAGGGGTACTTCGGGCGGGGACGGGAGAGTTAGTAGGGAATGAGCAGTTCTTC. Translated, this is CSVQGVLRAGTGELVGNEQFF.